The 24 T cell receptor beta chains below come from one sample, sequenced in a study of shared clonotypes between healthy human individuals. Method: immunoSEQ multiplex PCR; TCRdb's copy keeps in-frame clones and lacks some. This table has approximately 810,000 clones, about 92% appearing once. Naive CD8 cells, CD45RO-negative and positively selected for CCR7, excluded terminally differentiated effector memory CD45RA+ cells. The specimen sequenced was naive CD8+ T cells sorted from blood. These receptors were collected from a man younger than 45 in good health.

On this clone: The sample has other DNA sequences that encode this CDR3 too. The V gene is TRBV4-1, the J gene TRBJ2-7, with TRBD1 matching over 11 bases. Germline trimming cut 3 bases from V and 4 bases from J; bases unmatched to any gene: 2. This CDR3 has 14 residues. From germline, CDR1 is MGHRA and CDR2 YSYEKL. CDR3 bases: TGCGCCAGCAGCCAGGACAGGGGGCGGTACGAGCAGTACTTC. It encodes CASSQDRGRYEQYF.

CDR3 in DNA: TGTGCCAGCAGCTTAGTTGATAGCGGGAACAATGAGCAGTTCTTC. It translates to CASSLVDSGNNEQFF. V gene TRBV13 combines with J gene TRBJ2-1; TRBD2 matches at 8 bases. This CDR3 has 15 residues. Germline V gives CDR1 PRHDT, CDR2 FYEKMQ (reference sequence). With V trimmed by 1 base and J by 5 bases, 4 bases remained unmatched.

CDR3: CASRGAGTGNTEAFF. CDR3 coding DNA: TGTGCCAGCAGGGGGGCAGGGACAGGGAACACTGAAGCTTTCTTT. The rearrangement uses TRBV7-9 and TRBJ1-1; 8 bases fit TRBD1. Germline assignment: CDR1 SEHNR and CDR2 FQNEAQ (reference sequence). There are 15 residues in the CDR3. The trim removed 6 bases at V and 1 base at J, leaving 7 bases unmatched. The full variable domain, its missing parts supplied by reference TRBV7-9 and TRBJ1-1, is DTGVSQNPRHKITKRGQNVTFRCDPISEHNRLYWYRQTLGQGPEFLTYFQNEAQLEKSRLLSDRFSAERPKGSFSTLEIQRTEQGDSAMYLCASRGAGTGNTEAFFGQGTRLTVV.

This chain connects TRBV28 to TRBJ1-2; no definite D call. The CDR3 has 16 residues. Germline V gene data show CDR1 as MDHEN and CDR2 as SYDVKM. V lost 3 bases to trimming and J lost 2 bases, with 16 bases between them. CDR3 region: CASSFSSAAHNYGYTF. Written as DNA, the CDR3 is TGTGCCAGCAGTTTCTCTTCAGCCGCACACAACTATGGCTACACCTTC.

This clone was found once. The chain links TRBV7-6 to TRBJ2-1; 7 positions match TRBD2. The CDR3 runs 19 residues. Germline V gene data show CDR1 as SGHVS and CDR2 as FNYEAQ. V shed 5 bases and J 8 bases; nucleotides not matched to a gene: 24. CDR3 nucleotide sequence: TGTGCCAGCAGCCTAGTCTTTGCGAGAAAAGCGGGACCCTTCGATGAGCAGTTCTTC. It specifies CASSLVFARKAGPFDEQFF. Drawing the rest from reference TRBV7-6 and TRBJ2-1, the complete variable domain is GAGVSQSPRYKVTKRGQDVALRCDPISGHVSLYWYRQALGQGPEFLTYFNYEAQQDKSGLPNDRFSAERPEGSISTLTIQRTEQRDSAMYRCASSLVFARKAGPFDEQFFGPGTRLTVL.

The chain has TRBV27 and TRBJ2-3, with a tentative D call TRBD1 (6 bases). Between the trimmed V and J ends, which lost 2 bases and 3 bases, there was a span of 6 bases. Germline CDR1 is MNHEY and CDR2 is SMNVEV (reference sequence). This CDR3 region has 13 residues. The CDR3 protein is CASSLGQTDTQYF. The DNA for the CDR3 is TGTGCCAGCAGTTTAGGACAGACAGATACGCAGTATTTT.

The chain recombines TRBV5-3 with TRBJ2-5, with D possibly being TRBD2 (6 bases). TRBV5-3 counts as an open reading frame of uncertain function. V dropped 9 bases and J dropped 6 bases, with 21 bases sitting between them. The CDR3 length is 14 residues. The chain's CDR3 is CAIMVRRDRKTQYF. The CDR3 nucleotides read TGTGCCATTATGGTACGGCGGGACCGAAAGACCCAGTACTTC.

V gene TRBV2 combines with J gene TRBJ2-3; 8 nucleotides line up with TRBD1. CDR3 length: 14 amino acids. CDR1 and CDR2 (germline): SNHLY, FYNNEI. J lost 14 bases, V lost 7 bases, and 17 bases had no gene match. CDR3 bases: TGTGCCAGCATTCCACGGGGACAGGATAAAAAGGGGTATTTT. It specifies CASIPRGQDKKGYF.

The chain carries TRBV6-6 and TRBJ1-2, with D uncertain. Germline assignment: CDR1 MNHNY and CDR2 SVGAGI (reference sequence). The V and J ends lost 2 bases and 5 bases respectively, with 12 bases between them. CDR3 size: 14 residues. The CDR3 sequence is CASSYGDVFYGYTF. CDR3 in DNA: TGTGCCAGCAGTTACGGCGACGTGTTTTATGGCTACACCTTC.

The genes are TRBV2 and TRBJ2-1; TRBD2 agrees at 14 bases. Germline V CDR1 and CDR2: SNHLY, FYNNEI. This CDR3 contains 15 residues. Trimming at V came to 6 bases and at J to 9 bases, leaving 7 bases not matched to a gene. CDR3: CASRETSGGAIEQFF. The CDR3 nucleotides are TGTGCCAGCAGGGAGACTAGCGGGGGGGCCATTGAGCAGTTCTTC.

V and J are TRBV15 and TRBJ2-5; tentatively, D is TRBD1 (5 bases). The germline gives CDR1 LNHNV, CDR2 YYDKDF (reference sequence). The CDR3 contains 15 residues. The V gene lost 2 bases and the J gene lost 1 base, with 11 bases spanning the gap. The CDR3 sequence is CATSRKDRFQETQYF. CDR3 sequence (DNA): TGTGCCACCAGCAGAAAAGACAGATTCCAAGAGACCCAGTACTTC. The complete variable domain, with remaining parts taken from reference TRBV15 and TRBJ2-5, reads DAMVIQNPRYQVTQFGKPVTLSCSQTLNHNVMYWYQQKSSQAPKLLFHYYDKDFNNEADTPDNFQSRRPNTSFCFLDIRSPGLGDTAMYLCATSRKDRFQETQYFGPGTRLLVL.

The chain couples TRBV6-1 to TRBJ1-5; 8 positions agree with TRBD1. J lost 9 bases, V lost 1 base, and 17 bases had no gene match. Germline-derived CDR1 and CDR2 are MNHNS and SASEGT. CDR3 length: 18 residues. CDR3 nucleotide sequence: TGTGCCAGCAGTGAAGATTTTGGACAGGGTGATAGTTTTTGGCCCCAGCATTTT. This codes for CASSEDFGQGDSFWPQHF.

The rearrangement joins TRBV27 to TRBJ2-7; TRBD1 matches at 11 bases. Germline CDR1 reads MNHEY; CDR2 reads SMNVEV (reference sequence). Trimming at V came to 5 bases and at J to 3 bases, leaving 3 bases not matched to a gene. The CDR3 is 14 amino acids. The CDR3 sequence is CASSGTGGFYEQYF. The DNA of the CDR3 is TGTGCCAGCAGTGGGACAGGGGGATTCTACGAGCAGTACTTC.

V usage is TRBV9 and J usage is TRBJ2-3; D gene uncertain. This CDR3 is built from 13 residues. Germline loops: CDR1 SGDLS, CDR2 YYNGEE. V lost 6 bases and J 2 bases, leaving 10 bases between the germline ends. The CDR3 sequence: CASNQRNTDTQYF. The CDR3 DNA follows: TGTGCCAGCAACCAAAGGAACACAGATACGCAGTATTTT.

The CDR3 DNA follows: TGCGCCAGCAGCTCTTTGACAGGATCCACAGATACGCAGTATTTT. This codes for CASSSLTGSTDTQYF. The chain carries TRBV5-1 and TRBJ2-3, with a weak D call TRBD1 (6 bases). Germline values: CDR1 SGHRS, CDR2 YFSETQ. The CDR3 is 15 residues long. V lost 3 bases, J lost 2 bases, and 13 bases lay in between.

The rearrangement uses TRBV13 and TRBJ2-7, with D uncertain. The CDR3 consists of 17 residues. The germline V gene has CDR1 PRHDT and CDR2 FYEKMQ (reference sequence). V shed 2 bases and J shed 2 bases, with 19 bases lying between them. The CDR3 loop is CASSLQAVGRPTYEQYF. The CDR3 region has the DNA TGTGCCAGCAGCTTACAGGCGGTGGGCAGACCGACCTACGAGCAGTACTTC.

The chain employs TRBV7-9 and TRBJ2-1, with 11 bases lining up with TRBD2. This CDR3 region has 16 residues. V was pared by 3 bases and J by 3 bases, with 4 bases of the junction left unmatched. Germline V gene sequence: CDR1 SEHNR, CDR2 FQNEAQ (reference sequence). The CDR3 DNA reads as TGTGCCAGCAGCTTCCCCGGACTAGCGGGCTACAATGAGCAGTTCTTC. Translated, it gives CASSFPGLAGYNEQFF.

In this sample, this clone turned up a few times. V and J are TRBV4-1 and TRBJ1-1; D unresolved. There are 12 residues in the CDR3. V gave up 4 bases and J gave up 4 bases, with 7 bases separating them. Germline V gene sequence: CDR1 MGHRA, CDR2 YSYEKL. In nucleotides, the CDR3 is TGCGCCAGCAGCCCCGGGAGCACTGAAGCTTTCTTT. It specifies CASSPGSTEAFF.

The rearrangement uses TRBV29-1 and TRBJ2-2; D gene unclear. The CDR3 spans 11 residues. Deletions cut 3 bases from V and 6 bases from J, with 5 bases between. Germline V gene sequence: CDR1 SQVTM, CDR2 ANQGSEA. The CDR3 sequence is CSVDLAGELFF. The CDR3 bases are TGCAGCGTTGACCTGGCCGGGGAGCTGTTTTTT.

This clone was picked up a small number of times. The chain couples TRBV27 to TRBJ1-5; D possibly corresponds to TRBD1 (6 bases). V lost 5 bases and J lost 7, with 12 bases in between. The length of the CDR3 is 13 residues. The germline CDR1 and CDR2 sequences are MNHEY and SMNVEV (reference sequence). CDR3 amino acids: CASSLGGQQPQHF. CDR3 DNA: TGTGCCAGCAGTCTAGGGGGACAACAGCCCCAGCATTTT.

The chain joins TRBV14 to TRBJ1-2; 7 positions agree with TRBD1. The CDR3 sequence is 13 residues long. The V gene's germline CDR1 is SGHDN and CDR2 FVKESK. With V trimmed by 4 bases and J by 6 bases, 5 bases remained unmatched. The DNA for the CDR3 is TGTGCCAGCAGCCCGTACGGGACAGATGGCTACACCTTC. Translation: CASSPYGTDGYTF.

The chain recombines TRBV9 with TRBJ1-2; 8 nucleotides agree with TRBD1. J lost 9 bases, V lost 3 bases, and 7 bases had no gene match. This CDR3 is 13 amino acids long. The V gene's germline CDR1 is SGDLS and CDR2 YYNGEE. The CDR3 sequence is CASSAGQGISYTF. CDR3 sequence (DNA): TGTGCCAGCAGCGCCGGACAGGGTATAAGCTACACCTTC.

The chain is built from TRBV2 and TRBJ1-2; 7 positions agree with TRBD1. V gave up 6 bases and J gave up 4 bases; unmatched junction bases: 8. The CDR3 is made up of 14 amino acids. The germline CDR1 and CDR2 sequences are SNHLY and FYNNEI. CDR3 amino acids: CASRGDRSFYGYTF. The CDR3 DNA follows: TGTGCCAGCAGGGGGGACAGATCTTTCTATGGCTACACCTTC.

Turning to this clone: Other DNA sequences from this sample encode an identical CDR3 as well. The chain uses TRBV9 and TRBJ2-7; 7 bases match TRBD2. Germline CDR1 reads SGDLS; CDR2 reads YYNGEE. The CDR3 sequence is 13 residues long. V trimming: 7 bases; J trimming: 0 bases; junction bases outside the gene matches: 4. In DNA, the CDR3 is TGTGCCAGCTCTAGCGGCAGCTCCTACGAGCAGTACTTC. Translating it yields CASSSGSSYEQYF.